Listed below are T cell receptor beta chains from one sample, sequenced in a study of blood T cell repertoires in COVID-19. Only in-frame clones appear in the TCRdb table, and some are missing; sequencing was by immunoSEQ multiplex PCR. Of some 48,000 clones listed, around four fifths were seen once; the top ten hold 13% to 15%. The sequenced material came from peripheral blood. The receptors stem from a human donor with acute or convalescent COVID-19. The donor label of this sample is uncertain. The CDR3 runs from the conserved cysteine through the conserved F or W. The D gene is left open where the match is weak. Size is omitted from some rows. Given values are once, few, many or a class for expanded clones.

J gene,D gene,clone size,V gene,CDR3 protein,CDR3 DNA
TRBJ2-1,TRBD2,.,TRBV7-2,CASSGRARGEQFF,TGTGCCAGCAGCGGGAGGGCCCGTGGTGAGCAGTTCTTC
TRBJ1-6,.,.,TRBV6-5,CASSYPDRNNSPLHF,TGTGCCAGCAGTTACCCGGACAGAAATAATTCACCCCTCCACTTT
TRBJ1-2,.,.,TRBV10-3,CAISESGGRSGNGYTF,TGTGCCATCAGTGAGTCAGGTGGAAGGAGCGGGAATGGCTACACCTTC
TRBJ2-7,.,.,TRBV7-3,CASSRRGVQYF,TGTGCCAGCAGCAGGAGGGGAGTGCAGTACTTC
TRBJ1-1,TRBD1,.,TRBV19,CASSIGGGEAFF,TGTGCCAGTAGTATAGGAGGGGGCGAAGCTTTCTTT
TRBJ2-5,.,.,TRBV5-4,CASSFKVGAGLETQYF,TGTGCCAGCAGCTTTAAAGTTGGGGCGGGATTGGAGACCCAGTACTTC
TRBJ1-1,.,.,TRBV10-3,CAISVTDMNTEAFF,TGTGCCATCAGTGTAACAGACATGAACACTGAAGCTTTCTTT
TRBJ2-3,TRBD2,.,TRBV5-1,CASSLVLAGGAITDTQYF,TGCGCCAGCAGCTTGGTTCTAGCGGGGGGCGCCATCACAGATACGCAGTATTTT
TRBJ1-2,TRBD1,.,TRBV10-3,CAIRQGEAYGYTF,TGTGCCATCAGACAGGGGGAGGCCTATGGCTACACCTTC
TRBJ2-7,.,.,TRBV7-2,CASSAQGMEQYF,TGTGCCAGCAGCGCACAGGGAATGGAGCAGTACTTC
TRBJ2-7,TRBD2,.,TRBV7-8,CASSPGGLYEQYF,TGTGCCAGCAGCCCGGGGGGTCTCTACGAGCAGTACTTC
TRBJ2-5,.,.,TRBV5-4,CASSPQSRETQYF,TGTGCCAGCAGCCCCCAGTCCAGGGAGACCCAGTACTTC
TRBJ1-2,TRBD1,.,TRBV28,CASSWTGYGYTF,TGTGCCAGCAGTTGGACAGGGTATGGCTACACCTTC
TRBJ1-4,TRBD1,.,TRBV2,CASSPGQGFFSTNEKLFF,TGTGCCAGCAGTCCGGGACAGGGGTTTTTTTCAACTAATGAAAAACTGTTTTTT
TRBJ2-7,.,once,TRBV14,CASSPPGHTYYEQYF,TGTGCCAGCAGCCCCCCCGGACATACTTACTACGAGCAGTACTTC
TRBJ1-6,.,medium-sized,TRBV28,CASRPQGSNSPLHF,TGTGCCAGCAGACCTCAGGGTTCGAATTCACCCCTCCACTTT